The sequence of this T cell receptor beta chain was determined in a study of technical replicates of blood from a handful of donors. Germline assignment: CDR1 MNHEY and CDR2 SMNVEV (reference sequence). V lost 4 bases, J lost 9 bases, and 6 bases stayed unmatched. This CDR3 has 14 residues. The repertoire was sequenced with immunoSEQ multiplex PCR; TCRdb's copy has only in-frame clones and lacks some. Among around 50,000 clones listed, approximately 95% were seen once. The source of this sequence is a human donor in good health. Source material: T cells isolated from PBMCs. The chain is built from TRBV27 and TRBJ2-1; 10 nucleotides agree with TRBD2. DNA for the CDR3: TGTGCCAGCAGTTCTTCAGCGGGGGGGGGTGAGCAGTTCTTC. Protein sequence: CASSSSAGGGEQFF.